The clone carrying this TCR beta chain has just one count. This entry belongs to a study of blood T cell repertoires in COVID-19. Across the whole study: The United States, Italy and Spain provided the acute and convalescent COVID-19 samples. T cells, B-cell-depleted T cells, or PBMCs supplied cDNA or gDNA.

In the study's own analysis: The assay estimated nucleated cells by amplifying reference gene primers. Clones were read by immunoSEQ multiplex PCR, and TCRdb kept only the in-frame ones, dropping some. V, J and clone size derive from that table, while D and trimming were established from the DNA sequence. The profile shows 200,000 to 250,000 clones, over 70% of them singletons. Trimming took 0 bases from V and 7 from J; bases not matched to a gene: 10. The CDR3 loop spans 16 amino acids. CDR1 and CDR2 (germline): MNHNS, SASEGT. Participant-reported clinical history was the basis for cohort assignment.

This chain joins TRBV6-1 and TRBJ1-2; 8 positions agree with TRBD1. The source is a woman in her twenties or thirties who had been exposed to COVID-19. Source material: PBMCs or T cells enriched from blood (not recorded which). CDR3 DNA sequence: TGTGCCAGCAGTGAAGCCGGGGTTACAGGGGGACGTGGCTACACCTTC. It is translated as CASSEAGVTGGRGYTF.